This T cell receptor beta chain was observed in a study of beta chain features in type 1 diabetes. Broader study findings: Within patients, naive, central memory and Treg TCRB repertoires seemed more similar than within healthy donors. Patients with Type 1 diabetes showed moderately but significantly shorter TCRB CDR3s in all four CD4+ subsets.

There was one heparinised blood draw per donor, averaging approximately 120 mL. Each sorted population was over 95% pure. Germline values: CDR1 SGHTS, CDR2 YDEGEE. V lost 4 bases and J 2 bases, leaving 12 bases between the germline ends. The CDR3 has 14 amino acids. Sequencing targeted expressed TCRB transcripts, as all isolated RNA had been reverse transcribed. Mean read depth for naive, central memory and regulatory T cell samples was around 3.8 million reads. Method: immunoSEQ multiplex PCR; TCRdb's copy keeps in-frame clones and lacks some. The data contain about 650,000 clones, 12% of them seen just once; the ten biggest clones take up 0.095% to 0.15%. This clone was picked up a small number of times. What it recognizes is unknown.

This clonotype was obtained from a man aged 25 to 40 with type 1 diabetes. The chain links TRBV5-8 to TRBJ1-2; D not resolved. The specimen sequenced was naive CD4+ T cells from blood. The CDR3 bases are TGTGCCAGCAGCAGGACGGGCGGGAACTATGGCTACACCTTC. Amino acids: CASSRTGGNYGYTF.